The sequence of this T cell receptor (beta chain) was determined in a study of T cells in localized non-small cell lung cancer. Details on this clone: The antigen is undetermined.

Study observations and caveats: Clonality of T cells reached its maximum in uninvolved adjacent lung, surpassing tumor.

Using immunoSEQ multiplex PCR, the repertoire was profiled, and TCRdb retains in-frame clones only, with some absent. The profile shows about 2,600 clones, roughly 24% of them singletons. Trimming removed 2 bases at V and 2 bases at J, with 13 bases between. Germline CDR1 reads SGHNT; CDR2 reads YENEEA. The CDR3 extends over 15 amino acids. This material consisted of lung tumor tissue, taken before any cancer treatment. The chain employs TRBV11-3 and TRBJ2-7; TRBD1 might be the D (6 bases). This clonotype was obtained from a male donor older than 55 with stage I lung adenocarcinoma. The CDR3: CASSLIGQGPYEQYF. The CDR3 bases are TGTGCCAGCAGCTTAATCGGTCAGGGGCCCTACGAGCAGTACTTC.